This T cell receptor (beta chain) was identified during a study of blood T cell repertoires in COVID-19. On the study more broadly: Acute and convalescent COVID-19 samples came from the United States, Italy and Spain. PBMCs, B-cell-depleted T cells, or T cells provided the cDNA or gDNA that made up the material.

Repertoires were generated with immunoSEQ multiplex PCR, while TCRdb's copy carries only in-frame clones and drops some. The table lists 330,000 or so clones, almost 90% of them singletons. The study drew participants aged about 18 to 95 years from roughly 25 US areas. Looked up from germline, CDR1 is SGHNT and CDR2 is YYREEE (reference sequence). The V and J ends lost 4 bases and 2 bases, in that order; junction bases with no gene match: 4. This CDR3 has 15 residues. V gene TRBV5-4 combines with J gene TRBJ2-5, with 11 positions matching TRBD2. This clonotype was obtained from a woman aged 30 to 39 who had been exposed to COVID-19. Sequencing was done on a sample of PBMCs or T cells enriched from blood (not recorded which). The CDR3 here is CASSLRTSGQETQYF. CDR3 DNA sequence: TGTGCCAGCAGCCTCAGGACTAGCGGGCAAGAGACCCAGTACTTC.